One sample yielded the 6 T cell receptor beta chains listed below, sequenced in a study of blood T cell repertoires in COVID-19. The method was immunoSEQ multiplex PCR; TCRdb's version includes in-frame clones alone and lacks a portion of them. The table has tens of thousands of clones, roughly 79% seen once. Sequencing input: peripheral blood. The receptors stem from a woman aged 70-85 years with acute or convalescent COVID-19.

The chain has TRBV19 and TRBJ1-2; TRBD1 matches at 9 bases. Per germline, CDR1 LNHDA and CDR2 SQIVND (reference sequence). V lost 5 bases, J lost 4 bases, and 5 bases stayed unmatched. The CDR3 has 14 residues. In DNA form, the CDR3 reads TGTGCCAGTAGTTGGACAGGGGAGGGCTATGGCTACACCTTC. Translation gives CASSWTGEGYGYTF.

The chain is built from TRBV6-5 and TRBJ1-2; TRBD1 aligns across 9 bases. This CDR3 has 15 residues. In germline, CDR1 is MNHEY, CDR2 SVGAGI. J was trimmed by 8 bases and V by 2 bases; bases with no gene match: 9. The CDR3 DNA reads TGTGCCAGCAGTTACCCGGGACAGGGATTAAGGGGCTACACCTTC. It is translated as CASSYPGQGLRGYTF.

Only a few counts were recorded for this clone. This sequence joins TRBV11-2 and TRBJ1-1; no definite D call. From germline, CDR1 is SGHAT and CDR2 FQNNGV. The CDR3 length is 13 residues. V was pared by 3 bases and J by 7 bases, with 12 bases between. CDR3 loop: CASSFQYSGEAFF. CDR3 nucleotides: TGTGCCAGCAGCTTTCAATATAGCGGTGAAGCTTTCTTT.

J is TRBJ2-5 and V is TRBV7-9; maybe TRBD2 (5 bases). Germline-derived CDR1 and CDR2 are SEHNR and FQNEAQ (reference sequence). Trimming left V 1 base short and J 4 bases short, with 10 bases between. This CDR3 contains 14 residues. The CDR3 loop is CASSLDLGRETQYF. DNA for the CDR3: TGTGCCAGCAGCTTAGACTTGGGGAGAGAGACCCAGTACTTC. Filled out from reference TRBV7-9 and TRBJ2-5, the complete variable domain reads DTGVSQNPRHKITKRGQNVTFRCDPISEHNRLYWYRQTLGQGPEFLTYFQNEAQLEKSRLLSDRFSAERPKGSFSTLEIQRTEQGDSAMYLCASSLDLGRETQYFGPGTRLLVL.

This chain joins TRBV28 and TRBJ2-7; 10 bases fit TRBD2. Germline CDR1 MDHEN, CDR2 SYDVKM. CDR3 size: 20 residues. Germline trimming cut 9 bases from V and 9 bases from J; bases unmatched to any gene: 32. The chain's CDR3 is CASSITRSGRGYRRATGQYF. CDR3 in DNA: TGTGCCAGTTCTATCACCAGGAGCGGGAGGGGGTATAGAAGGGCTACAGGGCAGTACTTC.

Only a few counts were recorded for this clone. This chain links TRBV7-6 with TRBJ2-1; tentative D call: TRBD1 (5 bases). Germline CDR1 reads SGHVS; CDR2 reads FNYEAQ. Trimming took 5 bases from V and 0 from J, leaving 8 bases between them. The CDR3 runs to 14 residues. In DNA, the CDR3 is TGTGCCAGCAGCCGACAGAGCTCCTACAATGAGCAGTTCTTC. It encodes CASSRQSSYNEQFF.